A few counts support the clone carrying this T cell receptor beta chain. Its specificity is unknown. These data belong to a study of cytomegalovirus exposure and HLA in healthy donors. Study-wide background: A subsequent analysis stated that the approximately 110 validation repertoires were run on the same platform as the approximately 700 first-cohort repertoires.

Profiling relied on immunoSEQ multiplex PCR, and the TCRdb table lists in-frame clones only, not all of them. The sample holds around 98,000 clones; roughly 87% are singletons and the top ten take around 6.3%. The germline gives CDR1 MNHNY, CDR2 SVGAGI (reference sequence). J was trimmed by 0 bases and V by 6 bases; bases with no gene match: 3. The CDR3 totals 14 residues. Findings of the study overall: Using the classifier, cytomegalovirus status was reportedly diagnosed with high specificity and sensitivity. Listed as cytomegalovirus-associated were 170 or so TCR beta chains.

The sequence derives from a man between 18 and 29 years old in good health and CMV-seropositive. The rearrangement links TRBV6-6 to TRBJ2-7; 9 bases align to TRBD1. Material: PBMCs. The CDR3 bases are TGTGCCAGCAGCGGGACAGGGAACTCCTACGAGCAGTACTTC. Translated, it gives CASSGTGNSYEQYF.